The 6 T cell receptor beta chains presented below share a single source sample, sequenced in a study of cytomegalovirus exposure and HLA in healthy donors. The PCR employed 60 Vbeta primers together with 13 Jbeta primers. Here immunoSEQ multiplex PCR was the method, and the copy in TCRdb shows in-frame clones only, minus some. Found here are 200,000 to 250,000 clones; the top ten clones hold about 1%. The sequenced sample consisted of PBMCs. The receptors were sampled from a woman in her thirties in good health and CMV-seropositive.

The V call is TRBV29-1, the J call TRBJ2-3; TRBD2 matches 7 bases. Germline CDR1 and CDR2: SQVTM and ANQGSEA. Germline trimming cut 6 bases from V and 2 bases from J; bases unmatched to any gene: 14. CDR3 size: 16 residues. The CDR3 DNA is TGCAGCGTAACGGGGTGGGACTACCTTACCACAGATACGCAGTATTTT. Translated: CSVTGWDYLTTDTQYF.

This chain joins TRBV2 and TRBJ2-1, with TRBD2 matching 10 bases. Germline CDR1 reads SNHLY; CDR2 reads FYNNEI. The V gene end was trimmed by 10 bases and the J gene end by 7 bases; junction bases not matched to a gene: 10. This CDR3 region has 14 residues. CDR3 DNA: TGTGCCACCCTGGAGCGGGGGGGCGGGAATGAGCAGTTCTTC. Amino acid sequence: CATLERGGGNEQFF.

The chain is built from TRBV5-1 and TRBJ1-1; 7 positions match TRBD1. V lost 3 bases, J lost 7 bases, and 3 bases stayed unmatched. In germline, CDR1 is SGHRS, CDR2 YFSETQ. The CDR3 extends over 12 amino acids. This chain's CDR3 is CASSSGTVEAFF. CDR3 coding DNA: TGCGCCAGCAGCTCGGGGACAGTTGAAGCTTTCTTT. The entire variable domain, with the rest obtained from reference TRBV5-1 and TRBJ1-1, is as follows: KAGVTQTPRYLIKTRGQQVTLSCSPISGHRSVSWYQQTPGQGLQFLFEYFSETQRNKGNFPGRFSGRQFSNSRSEMNVSTLELGDSALYLCASSSGTVEAFFGQGTRLTVV.

The V call is TRBV5-5, the J call TRBJ1-4; 7 bases agree with TRBD1. This CDR3 has 15 residues. With 0 bases clipped from V and 8 bases from J, the junction kept 7 bases outside the gene matches. Germline V gives CDR1 SGHKS, CDR2 YYEKEE (reference sequence). CDR3 in amino acids: CASSLEGTVEEKLFF. The CDR3 region has the DNA TGTGCCAGCAGCTTGGAAGGGACAGTGGAAGAAAAACTGTTTTTT.

This chain joins TRBV6-6 and TRBJ2-1, with D perhaps matching TRBD1 (5 bases). The CDR3 contains 15 residues. Trimming shortened V by 5 bases and J by 0 bases, and 11 bases separated the two germline ends. CDR1 and CDR2 (germline): MNHNY, SVGAGI (reference sequence). The CDR3: CASSRRQSSYNEQFF. The DNA of the CDR3 is TGTGCCAGCAGTCGTCGACAGAGCTCCTACAATGAGCAGTTCTTC.

The chain is built from TRBV10-2 and TRBJ2-3; tentatively, D is TRBD2 (5 bases). Trimming pared 6 bases from V and 1 base from J, leaving 8 bases between. The length of the CDR3 is 13 residues. The germline V gene has CDR1 WSHSY and CDR2 SAAADI. The CDR3 DNA follows: TGCGCCAGCAGGGAGGTCGGCACAGATACGCAGTATTTT. Protein product: CASREVGTDTQYF.